Below, 26 T cell receptor beta chains from the same sample are listed, as sequenced in a study of control samples from healthy donors and cancer patients. Sequencing used immunoSEQ multiplex PCR; TCRdb keeps in-frame clones, though not all of them. The sample carries approximately 170,000 clones, 85% to 95% recorded once. Sequenced: blood. Receptors originate from a man aged 25-45 years in good health.

The chain couples TRBV30 to TRBJ1-5, with D perhaps matching TRBD1 (5 bases). In germline, CDR1 is GTSNPN, CDR2 SVGIG (reference sequence). Trimming shortened V by 1 base and J by 4 bases, and 11 bases separated the two germline ends. The CDR3 sequence is 14 residues long. The chain's CDR3 is CAWSAGTRNQPQHF. As DNA, the CDR3 is TGTGCCTGGAGTGCGGGGACTCGGAATCAGCCCCAGCATTTT.

This sequence joins TRBV4-1 and TRBJ1-1, with a tentative D call TRBD1 (5 bases). The V gene lost 3 bases and the J gene lost 3 bases, with 14 bases spanning the gap. The CDR3 has 15 residues. Looked up from germline, CDR1 is MGHRA and CDR2 is YSYEKL. As DNA, the CDR3 is TGCGCCAGCAGCCATCCCCTCGGGGGGGACACTGAAGCTTTCTTT. Translation: CASSHPLGGDTEAFF.

The rearrangement joins TRBV27 to TRBJ2-7; no firm D call. The CDR3 totals 11 residues. V lost 4 bases, J lost 6 bases, and 7 bases lay in between. In germline, CDR1 is MNHEY, CDR2 SMNVEV (reference sequence). CDR3 DNA: TGTGCCAGCAGTTATGGGTCCGAGCAGTACTTC. This encodes CASSYGSEQYF.

J is TRBJ2-5 and V is TRBV29-1; D call uncertain. The germline V gene encodes CDR1 SQVTM and CDR2 ANQGSEA. The CDR3 contains 12 residues. V was cut by 3 bases and J by 2 bases, with 7 bases left in between. CDR3 in DNA: TGCAGCGTTGACAAGGCGCAAGAGACCCAGTACTTC. This codes for CSVDKAQETQYF.

The V gene is TRBV3-1 (or the pseudogene TRBV3-2), the J gene TRBJ2-7; 10 positions match TRBD1. This CDR3 region has 16 residues. CDR1 is LGHDT, CDR2 YNNKEL, per germline (reference sequence). V shed 1 base and J 6 bases; nucleotides not matched to a gene: 9. CDR3 protein: CASSQVKGTGVPEQYF. CDR3 nucleotide sequence: TGTGCCAGCAGCCAAGTAAAAGGGACAGGGGTTCCCGAGCAGTACTTC.

The V gene is TRBV11-3, the J gene TRBJ2-1, with D unclear. V was clipped by 5 bases and J by 7 bases, with 6 bases between them. The CDR3 length is 11 residues. Per the germline V gene, CDR1 is SGHNT and CDR2 is YENEEA. CDR3 sequence (DNA): TGTGCCAGCAGCCTGAAAAATGAGCAGTTCTTC. As protein: CASSLKNEQFF.

This rearrangement joins TRBV7-2 to TRBJ1-6; no clear D gene. This CDR3 is 16 amino acids long. V lost 1 base to trimming and J lost 5 bases, with 12 bases between them. Germline V CDR1 and CDR2: SGHTA, FQGNSA. Here the CDR3 reads CASSLVGRGDNSPLHF. CDR3 coding DNA: TGTGCCAGCAGCTTAGTAGGTCGCGGTGATAATTCACCCCTCCACTTT.

The genes are TRBV5-1 and TRBJ2-3, with no clear D. Trimming stripped 1 base from V and 2 bases from J, with 11 bases between. The CDR3 totals 15 residues. Germline values: CDR1 SGHRS, CDR2 YFSETQ. The CDR3 spells CASSLRRKATDTQYF. The CDR3 nucleotides are TGCGCCAGCAGCTTGAGGCGGAAGGCCACAGATACGCAGTATTTT.

This clone occurred a few times. The chain has TRBV27 and TRBJ2-1, with D perhaps TRBD1 or TRBD2 (5 bases each). CDR3 length equals 14 residues. V lost 0 bases, J lost 12 bases, and 15 bases lay in between. Germline-derived CDR1 and CDR2 are MNHEY and SMNVEV (reference sequence). CDR3 residues: CASSLSRDHGAQFF. The CDR3, as DNA: TGTGCCAGCAGTTTATCCCGGGATCACGGGGCGCAGTTCTTC.

The chain recombines TRBV18 with TRBJ2-1; D ambiguous. The CDR3 is 11 residues long. Looked up from germline, CDR1 is KGHSH and CDR2 is LQKENI. Deletions cut 1 base from V and 10 bases from J, with 5 bases between. The CDR3: CASSPHGEQFF. CDR3 coding DNA: TGTGCCAGCTCACCACATGGGGAGCAGTTCTTC.

Comments on this clone: Within the sample, other DNA sequences also encode this same CDR3. V usage is TRBV3-1 (or the pseudogene TRBV3-2) and J usage is TRBJ2-3, with TRBD2 matching 9 bases. The CDR3 spans 14 residues. V was pared by 3 bases and J by 6 bases, with 4 bases of the junction left unmatched. Germline CDR1 reads LGHDT; CDR2 reads YNNKEL (reference sequence). The CDR3 protein is CASSQRGGLDTQYF. The CDR3 DNA reads as TGTGCCAGCAGCCAGCGGGGGGGCCTGGATACGCAGTATTTT.

The rearrangement joins TRBV5-1 to TRBJ2-5; 9 nucleotides line up with TRBD1. The CDR3 sequence is 14 residues long. CDR1 is SGHRS and CDR2 is YFSETQ in the germline V gene. V gave up 4 bases and J gave up 2 bases; unmatched junction bases: 3. The CDR3: CASSRGTGQETQYF. The CDR3 coding sequence is TGCGCCAGCAGCCGCGGGACAGGGCAAGAGACCCAGTACTTC.

V usage is TRBV29-1 and J usage is TRBJ2-7; D is perhaps TRBD1 (6 bases). This CDR3 is built from 13 residues. V lost 6 bases and J lost 0, with 12 bases in between. From germline, CDR1 is SQVTM and CDR2 ANQGSEA. This CDR3 is CSVITGSSYEQYF. DNA of the CDR3: TGCAGCGTAATAACAGGGAGCTCCTACGAGCAGTACTTC.

The V gene is TRBV30, the J gene TRBJ1-6, with D possibly matching TRBD1 (6 bases). The V end was cut by 3 bases, the J end by 6 bases, with 18 bases between. The CDR3 totals 16 residues. The germline V gene has CDR1 GTSNPN and CDR2 SVGIG (reference sequence). Written as DNA, the CDR3 is TGTGCCTGGAGGAACGCCGGGACACATCTTAATTCACCCCTCCACTTT. It is translated as CAWRNAGTHLNSPLHF.

V and J are TRBV2 and TRBJ1-3; TRBD1 agrees at 12 bases. The CDR3 consists of 14 residues. V shed 6 bases, J shed 4 bases, and the junction held 1 base outside the gene matches. Per germline, CDR1 SNHLY and CDR2 FYNNEI. The CDR3 bases are TGTGCCAGCAGGGGGACAGGGGGCGGAAACACCATATATTTT. It yields the protein CASRGTGGGNTIYF.

The chain joins TRBV5-5 to TRBJ1-1, with D tentatively TRBD1 (6 bases). The CDR3 is 15 residues long. Trimming stripped 1 base from V and 5 bases from J, with 15 bases between. Germline V CDR1 and CDR2: SGHKS, YYEKEE (reference sequence). The CDR3 loop reads CASSLIGVQGTEAFF. The CDR3 nucleotides are TGTGCCAGCAGCTTGATAGGAGTTCAGGGGACTGAAGCTTTCTTT.

J is TRBJ2-3 and V is TRBV18, with D unresolved. The CDR3 loop spans 16 amino acids. V was cut by 3 bases and J by 0 bases, with 13 bases left in between. The germline V gene has CDR1 KGHSH and CDR2 LQKENI. The CDR3 loop is CASSPLLAPSTDTQYF. For the CDR3, the DNA is TGTGCCAGCTCACCGTTATTAGCTCCTAGCACAGATACGCAGTATTTT.

The chain couples TRBV5-4 to TRBJ1-1, with D perhaps TRBD1 (5 bases). V lost 3 bases, J lost 4 bases, and 10 bases lay in between. CDR1 and CDR2 from the germline V gene are SGHNT and YYREEE (reference sequence). CDR3 length: 13 amino acids. The CDR3 DNA follows: TGTGCCAGCAGCTCAGGGTTTGGCACTGAAGCTTTCTTT. This gives the protein CASSSGFGTEAFF.

The genes are TRBV5-1 and TRBJ2-7, with a weak D call TRBD2 (6 bases). CDR1 is SGHRS, CDR2 YFSETQ, per germline. The CDR3 extends over 13 amino acids. V lost 4 bases, J lost 4 bases, and 12 bases lay in between. This CDR3 is CASSQGAGYEQYF. In nucleotides, the CDR3 is TGCGCCAGCAGCCAGGGCGCGGGGTACGAGCAGTACTTC.

The V and J genes are TRBV30 and TRBJ1-5; 9 nucleotides align to TRBD1. Germline values: CDR1 GTSNPN, CDR2 SVGIG (reference sequence). The CDR3 length is 13 residues. With 5 bases clipped from V and 4 bases from J, the junction kept 3 bases outside the gene matches. CDR3 nucleotides: TGTGCCTGGGGACAGGGGCCTAATCAGCCCCAGCATTTT. This translates into CAWGQGPNQPQHF.

J is TRBJ2-7 and V is TRBV5-6; tentative D call: TRBD2 (6 bases). V was pared by 6 bases and J by 7 bases, with 17 bases between. The CDR3 spans 13 residues. Germline CDR1 is SGHDT and CDR2 is YYEEEE. The CDR3, as DNA: TGTGCCAGCACACTTAGGGCTCGGGGGGAGCAGTACTTC. Translating gives CASTLRARGEQYF.

This chain links TRBV5-4 with TRBJ2-7; 7 nucleotides align to TRBD1. The CDR3 runs 13 residues. The V gene's germline CDR1 is SGHNT and CDR2 YYREEE (reference sequence). V dropped 0 bases and J dropped 9; count of bases not matched to a gene: 6. CDR3 sequence reads: CASSLEQGPGQYF. CDR3 DNA sequence: TGTGCCAGCAGCTTGGAACAGGGGCCGGGGCAGTACTTC.

V gene TRBV15 combines with J gene TRBJ1-1; 9 nucleotides line up with TRBD1. The CDR3 consists of 15 residues. The junction had 11 bases not matched to a gene; V was cut back by 11 bases and J by 1 base. Germline V gene data show CDR1 as LNHNV and CDR2 as YYDKDF (reference sequence). The CDR3 DNA reads as TGTGCCGGCACTCGGGACAGGGTATGGAACACTGAAGCTTTCTTT. Translating gives CAGTRDRVWNTEAFF.

The chain links TRBV7-2 to TRBJ2-1; 10 bases fit TRBD2. The V and J ends lost 3 bases and 0 bases, in that order; junction bases with no gene match: 2. The CDR3 runs to 16 residues. Per germline, CDR1 SGHTA and CDR2 FQGNSA. CDR3 nucleotides: TGTGCCAGCAGCTTTAGACTAGCGGGCTCCTACAATGAGCAGTTCTTC. It is translated as CASSFRLAGSYNEQFF.

In its sample, this clone was seen once. The chain uses TRBV6-5 and TRBJ1-1; the D gene is possibly TRBD1 (6 bases). V lost 8 bases to trimming and J lost 3 bases, with 16 bases between them. CDR1 is MNHEY, CDR2 SVGAGI, per germline. The CDR3 is made up of 14 amino acids. The CDR3 here is CASRRRPGDTEAFF. Written as DNA, the CDR3 is TGTGCCAGCCGGAGGCGGCCAGGGGACACTGAAGCTTTCTTT.

This chain links TRBV9 with TRBJ2-7; D uncertain. The CDR3 has 14 amino acids. Germline CDR1 and CDR2: SGDLS and YYNGEE. The ends were cut back, 0 bases at V and 0 bases at J, with 7 bases in the middle. The CDR3 reads CASSVEGASYEQYF. CDR3 sequence (DNA): TGTGCCAGCAGCGTAGAAGGCGCCTCCTACGAGCAGTACTTC. Variable domain in full (rest from reference TRBV9 and TRBJ2-7): DSGVTQTPKHLITATGQRVTLRCSPRSGDLSVYWYQQSLDQGLQFLIQYYNGEERAKGNILERFSAQQFPDLHSELNLSSLELGDSALYFCASSVEGASYEQYFGPGTRLTVT.